A single T cell receptor beta chain is shown here with its context. Its antigen is unknown. The data were obtained in a study of beta chain features in type 1 diabetes. Study-level findings and limits: In all four CD4+ subsets, TCRB CDR3 length was significantly, moderately reduced in type 1 diabetes.

Isolated RNA was reverse transcribed in full, so expressed TCRB transcripts were sequenced. Only in-frame clones appear in the TCRdb table, and some are missing; sequencing was by immunoSEQ multiplex PCR. Of about 260,000 clones listed, under 70% are singletons. V was clipped by 1 base and J by 1 base, with 18 bases between them. This CDR3 is built from 18 residues. The germline gives CDR1 SGHAT, CDR2 FQNNGV. The chain links TRBV11-2 to TRBJ2-3, with no clear D. Material: naive CD4+ T cells from blood. The origin of this receptor is a man aged 30 to 45 in good health. As DNA, the CDR3 is TGTGCCAGCAGCTTAGTCTCTGGCGCCACATCGGGCACAGATACGCAGTATTTT. Protein sequence: CASSLVSGATSGTDTQYF.